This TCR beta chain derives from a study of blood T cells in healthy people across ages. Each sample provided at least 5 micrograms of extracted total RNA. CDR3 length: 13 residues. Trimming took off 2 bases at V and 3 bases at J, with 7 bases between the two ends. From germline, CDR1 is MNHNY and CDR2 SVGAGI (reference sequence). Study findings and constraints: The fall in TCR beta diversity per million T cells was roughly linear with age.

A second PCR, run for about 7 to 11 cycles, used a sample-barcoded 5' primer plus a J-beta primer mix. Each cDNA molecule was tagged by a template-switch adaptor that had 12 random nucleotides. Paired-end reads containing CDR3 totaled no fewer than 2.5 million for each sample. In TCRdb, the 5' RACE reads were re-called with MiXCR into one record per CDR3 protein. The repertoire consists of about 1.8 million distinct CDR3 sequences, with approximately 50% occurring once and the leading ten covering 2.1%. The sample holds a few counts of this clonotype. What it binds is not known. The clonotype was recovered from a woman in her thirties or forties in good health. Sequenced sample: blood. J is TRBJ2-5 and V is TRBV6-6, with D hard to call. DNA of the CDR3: TGTGCCAGCAGTTACGCGTGGAAAGAGACCCAGTACTTC. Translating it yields CASSYAWKETQYF.